This entry features one T cell receptor (beta chain) sequence. Trimming removed 5 bases from V and 3 bases from J, with 12 bases in between. CDR3 length equals 14 residues. Germline CDR1 and CDR2: SEHNR and FQNEAQ (reference sequence). The data are from a study of cytotoxic CD8 clonotypes in ibrutinib-treated CLL. Profiled with immunoSEQ multiplex PCR; TCRdb holds only in-frame clones, not every one. The table lists around 97,000 clones, about 78% of them singletons. This specimen consisted of PBMCs, obtained after 12 months of ibrutinib treatment. The clonotype originates from a human donor with chronic lymphocytic leukemia. The gene calls are TRBV7-9 and TRBJ2-3; D gene unclear. CDR3 sequence: CASSVRASTDTQYF. DNA of the CDR3: TGTGCCAGCAGCGTACGGGCCTCGACAGATACGCAGTATTTT. The full variable domain, in which reference TRBV7-9 and TRBJ2-3 provide the parts outside the CDR3, is DTGVSQNPRHKITKRGQNVTFRCDPISEHNRLYWYRQTLGQGPEFLTYFQNEAQLEKSRLLSDRFSAERPKGSFSTLEIQRTEQGDSAMYLCASSVRASTDTQYFGPGTRLTVL.